This T cell receptor (beta chain) originates from a study of technical replicates of blood from several donors. Using immunoSEQ multiplex PCR, the repertoire was profiled, and TCRdb retains in-frame clones only, with some absent. The repertoire has fewer than 85,000 clones, about 93% of them found once; the top ten carry about 0.25%. This clone has a single count. Sequenced: T cells isolated from PBMCs. The clonotype was recovered from a human donor in good health.

DNA for the CDR3: TGTGCCATTGACAGGGGAATAGTAGAAAAACTGTTTTTT. Protein sequence: CAIDRGIVEKLFF. This chain joins TRBV6-1 and TRBJ1-4, with 8 bases aligning to TRBD1. Germline V gene data show CDR1 as MNHNS and CDR2 as SASEGT. This CDR3 is 13 amino acids long. V dropped 10 bases and J dropped 8; count of bases not matched to a gene: 9.